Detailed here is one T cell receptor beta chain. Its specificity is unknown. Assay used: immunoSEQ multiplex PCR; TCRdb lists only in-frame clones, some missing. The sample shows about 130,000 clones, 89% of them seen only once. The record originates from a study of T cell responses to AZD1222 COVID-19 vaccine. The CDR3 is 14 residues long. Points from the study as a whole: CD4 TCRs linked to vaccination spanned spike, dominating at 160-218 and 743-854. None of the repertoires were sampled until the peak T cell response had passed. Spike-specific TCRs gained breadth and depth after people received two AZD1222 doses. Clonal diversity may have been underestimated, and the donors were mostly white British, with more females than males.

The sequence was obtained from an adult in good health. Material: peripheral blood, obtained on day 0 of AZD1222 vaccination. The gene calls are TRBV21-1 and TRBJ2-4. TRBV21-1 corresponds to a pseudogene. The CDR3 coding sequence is TGTGCCAGCAGCATCGGACGGATCCCCGACATTCAGTACTTC. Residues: CASSIGRIPDIQYF.